The T cell receptor beta chain under discussion was sequenced for a study of blood T cells in healthy people across ages. Looking at the study overall: For every two T cells, template switching captured about one barcoded beta molecule. General study results and limits: The percentage of naive T cells correlated strongly with TCR beta diversity.

This clonotype was seen ten or more times. Its antigen remains unknown. CDR3 length: 16 residues. J was trimmed by 2 bases and V by 4 bases; bases with no gene match: 9. Germline CDR1 SGHRS, CDR2 YFSETQ. Alongside a J-beta primer mix, a sample-barcoded 5' primer served in a second PCR lasting roughly 6 to 12 cycles. Each cDNA molecule, via a template-switch adaptor with 12 random nucleotides, was tagged. A single record per CDR3 protein comes from TCRdb applying MiXCR to the 5' RACE reads. The data hold fewer than 750,000 distinct CDR3 sequences, with 45% to 60% observed a single time. This chain uses TRBV5-1 with TRBJ2-1; 7 nucleotides match TRBD1. Sequenced: blood. The clonotype was recovered from a woman aged 80 or older in good health. Here the CDR3 reads CASSPGQSSPYNEQFF. The DNA for the CDR3 is TGCGCCAGCAGCCCGGGACAGTCTTCGCCCTACAATGAGCAGTTCTTC.